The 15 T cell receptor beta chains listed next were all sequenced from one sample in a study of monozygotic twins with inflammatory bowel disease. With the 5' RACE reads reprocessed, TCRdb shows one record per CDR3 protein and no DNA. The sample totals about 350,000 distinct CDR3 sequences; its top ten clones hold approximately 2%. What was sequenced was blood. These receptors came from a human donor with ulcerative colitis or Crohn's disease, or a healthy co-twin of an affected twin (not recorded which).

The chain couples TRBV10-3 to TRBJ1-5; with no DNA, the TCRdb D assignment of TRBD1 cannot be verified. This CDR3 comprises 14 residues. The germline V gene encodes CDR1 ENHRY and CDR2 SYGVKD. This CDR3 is CATAPGYSNQPQHF.

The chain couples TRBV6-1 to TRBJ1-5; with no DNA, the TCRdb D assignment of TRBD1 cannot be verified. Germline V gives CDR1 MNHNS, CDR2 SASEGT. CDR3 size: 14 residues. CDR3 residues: CASRSRLSNQPQHF.

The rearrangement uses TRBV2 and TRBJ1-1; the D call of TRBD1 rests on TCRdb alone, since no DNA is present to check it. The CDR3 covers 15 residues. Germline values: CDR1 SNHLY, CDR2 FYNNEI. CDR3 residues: CASSAADRMNTEAFF.

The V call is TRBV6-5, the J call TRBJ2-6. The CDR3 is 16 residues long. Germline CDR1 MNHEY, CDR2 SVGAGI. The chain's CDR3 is CASSYLGPTGANVLTF.

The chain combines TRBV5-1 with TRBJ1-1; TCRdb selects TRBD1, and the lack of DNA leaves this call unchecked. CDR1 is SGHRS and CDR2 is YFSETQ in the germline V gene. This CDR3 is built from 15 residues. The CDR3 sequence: CASSLWGQIYTEAFF.

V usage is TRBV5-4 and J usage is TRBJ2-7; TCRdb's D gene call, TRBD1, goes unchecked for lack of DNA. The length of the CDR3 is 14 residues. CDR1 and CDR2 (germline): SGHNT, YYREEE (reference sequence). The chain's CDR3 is CASSLFGGKGDRIF.

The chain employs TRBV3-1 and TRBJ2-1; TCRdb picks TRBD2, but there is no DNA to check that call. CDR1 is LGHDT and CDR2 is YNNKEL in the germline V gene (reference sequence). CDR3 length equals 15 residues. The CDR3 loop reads CASSQEAGLNNEQFF.

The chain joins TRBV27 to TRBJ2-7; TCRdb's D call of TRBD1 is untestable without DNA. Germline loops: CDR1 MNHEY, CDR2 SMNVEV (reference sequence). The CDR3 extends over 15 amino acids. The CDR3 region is CASRPIGHSSYEQYF.

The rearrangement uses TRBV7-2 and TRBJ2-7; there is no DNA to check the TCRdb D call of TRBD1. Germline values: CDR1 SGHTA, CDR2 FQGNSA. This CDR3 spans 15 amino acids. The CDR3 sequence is CASSLERTPGGEQYF.

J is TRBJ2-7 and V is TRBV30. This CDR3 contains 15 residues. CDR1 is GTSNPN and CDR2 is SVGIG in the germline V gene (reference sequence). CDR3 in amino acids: CAWRVLRRITYEQYF.

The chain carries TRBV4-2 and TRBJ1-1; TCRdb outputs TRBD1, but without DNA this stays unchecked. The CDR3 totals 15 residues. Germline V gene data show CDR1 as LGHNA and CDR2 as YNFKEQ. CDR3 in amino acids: CASSPRGQKNTEAFF.

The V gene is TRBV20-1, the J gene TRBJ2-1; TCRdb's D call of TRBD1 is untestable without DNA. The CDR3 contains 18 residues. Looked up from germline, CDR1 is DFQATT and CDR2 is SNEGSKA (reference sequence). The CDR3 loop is CSPRLQTVPGTGVNEQFF.

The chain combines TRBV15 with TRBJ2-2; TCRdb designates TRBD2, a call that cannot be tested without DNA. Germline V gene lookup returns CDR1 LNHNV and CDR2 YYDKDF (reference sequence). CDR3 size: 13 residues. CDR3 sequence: CATSVAYLGELFF.

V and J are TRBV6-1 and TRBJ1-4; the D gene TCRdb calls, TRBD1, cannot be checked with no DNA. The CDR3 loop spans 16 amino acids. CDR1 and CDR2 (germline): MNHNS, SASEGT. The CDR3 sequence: CASSQDREWSDEKLFF.

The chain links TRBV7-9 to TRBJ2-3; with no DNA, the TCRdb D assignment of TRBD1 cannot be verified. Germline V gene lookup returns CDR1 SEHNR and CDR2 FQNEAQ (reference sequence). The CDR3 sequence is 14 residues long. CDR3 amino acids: CASSLGTGGDTQYF.